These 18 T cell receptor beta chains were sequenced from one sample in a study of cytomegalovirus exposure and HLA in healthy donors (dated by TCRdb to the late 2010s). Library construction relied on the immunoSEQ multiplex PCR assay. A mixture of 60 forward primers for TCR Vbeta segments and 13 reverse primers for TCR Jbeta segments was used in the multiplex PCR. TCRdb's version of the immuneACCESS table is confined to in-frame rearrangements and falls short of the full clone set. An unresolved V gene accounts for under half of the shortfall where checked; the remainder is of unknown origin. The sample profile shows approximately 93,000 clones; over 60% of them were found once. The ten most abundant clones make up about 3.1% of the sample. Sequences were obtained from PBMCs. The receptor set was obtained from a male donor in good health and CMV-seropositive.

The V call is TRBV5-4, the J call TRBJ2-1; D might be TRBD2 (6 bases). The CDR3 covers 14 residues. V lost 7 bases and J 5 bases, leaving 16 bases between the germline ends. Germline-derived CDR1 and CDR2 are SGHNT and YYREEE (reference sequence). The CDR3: CASPRLVRDNEQFF. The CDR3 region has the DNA TGTGCCAGCCCAAGACTAGTACGGGACAATGAGCAGTTCTTC.

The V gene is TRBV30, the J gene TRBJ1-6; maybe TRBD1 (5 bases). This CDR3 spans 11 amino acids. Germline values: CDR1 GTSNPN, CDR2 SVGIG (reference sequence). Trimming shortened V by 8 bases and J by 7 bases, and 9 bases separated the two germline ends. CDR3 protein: CAGGGNSPLHF. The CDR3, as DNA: TGTGCCGGCGGGGGAAATTCACCCCTCCACTTT.

The CDR3 sequence is CASSLPPVNTEAFF. CDR3 coding DNA: TGTGCCAGCAGCTTGCCCCCGGTGAACACTGAAGCTTTCTTT. This chain joins TRBV5-4 and TRBJ1-1; no firm D call. With 1 base removed from V and 0 bases from J, the gap between germline ends came to 7 bases. The CDR3 is 14 amino acids. Germline-derived CDR1 and CDR2 are SGHNT and YYREEE (reference sequence).

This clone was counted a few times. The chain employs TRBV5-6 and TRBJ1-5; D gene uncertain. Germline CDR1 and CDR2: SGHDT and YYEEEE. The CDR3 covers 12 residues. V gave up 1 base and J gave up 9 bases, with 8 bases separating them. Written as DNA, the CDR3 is TGTGCCAGCAGCTTGCCGTCCGGGCCCCAGCATTTT. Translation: CASSLPSGPQHF.

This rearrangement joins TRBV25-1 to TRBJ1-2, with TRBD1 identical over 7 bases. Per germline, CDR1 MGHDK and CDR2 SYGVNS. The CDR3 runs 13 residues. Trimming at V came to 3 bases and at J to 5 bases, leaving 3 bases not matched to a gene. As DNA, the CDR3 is TGTGCCAGCAGTGACGGGACAGTTTATGGCTACACCTTC. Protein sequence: CASSDGTVYGYTF.

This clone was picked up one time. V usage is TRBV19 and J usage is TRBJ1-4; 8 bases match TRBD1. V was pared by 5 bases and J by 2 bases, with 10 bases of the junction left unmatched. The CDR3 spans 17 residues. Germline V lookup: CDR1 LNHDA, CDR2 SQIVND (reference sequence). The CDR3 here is CASSGTGTGGTNEKLFF. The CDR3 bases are TGTGCCAGTAGTGGAACCGGGACAGGTGGGACTAATGAAAAACTGTTTTTT.

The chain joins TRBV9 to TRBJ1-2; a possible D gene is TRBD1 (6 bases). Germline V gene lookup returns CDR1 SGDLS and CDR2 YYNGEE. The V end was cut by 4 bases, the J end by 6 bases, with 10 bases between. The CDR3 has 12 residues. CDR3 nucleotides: TGTGCCAGCAGCTCGTGGACAGATGGCTACACCTTC. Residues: CASSSWTDGYTF.

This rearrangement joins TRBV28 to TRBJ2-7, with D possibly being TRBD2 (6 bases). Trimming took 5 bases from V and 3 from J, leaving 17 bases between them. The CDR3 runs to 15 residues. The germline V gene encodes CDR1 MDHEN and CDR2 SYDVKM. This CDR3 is CASSPLGGNFYEQYF. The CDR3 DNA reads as TGTGCCAGCAGTCCTCTCGGGGGAAATTTCTACGAGCAGTACTTC. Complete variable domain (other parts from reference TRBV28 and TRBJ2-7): DVKVTQSSRYLVKRTGEKVFLECVQDMDHENMFWYRQDPGLGLRLIYFSYDVKMKEKGDIPEGYSVSREKKERFSLILESASTNQTSMYLCASSPLGGNFYEQYFGPGTRLTVT.

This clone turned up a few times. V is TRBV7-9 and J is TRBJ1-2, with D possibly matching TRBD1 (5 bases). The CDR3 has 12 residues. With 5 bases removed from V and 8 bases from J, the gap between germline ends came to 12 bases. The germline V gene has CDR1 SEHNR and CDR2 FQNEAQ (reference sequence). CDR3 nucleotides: TGTGCCAGCAGCCCGCGGCGGGGGGGCTACACCTTC. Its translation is CASSPRRGGYTF.

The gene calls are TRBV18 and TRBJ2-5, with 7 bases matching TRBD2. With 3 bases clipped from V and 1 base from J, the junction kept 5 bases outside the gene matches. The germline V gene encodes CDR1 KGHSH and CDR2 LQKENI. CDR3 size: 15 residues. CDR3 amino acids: CASSPGGGLQETQYF. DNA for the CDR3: TGTGCCAGCTCACCTGGGGGAGGGCTCCAAGAGACCCAGTACTTC. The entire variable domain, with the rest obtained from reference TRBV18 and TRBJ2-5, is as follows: NAGVMQNPRHLVRRRGQEARLRCSPMKGHSHVYWYRQLPEEGLKFMVYLQKENIIDESGMPKERFSAEFPKEGPSILRIQQVVRGDSAAYFCASSPGGGLQETQYFGPGTRLLVL.

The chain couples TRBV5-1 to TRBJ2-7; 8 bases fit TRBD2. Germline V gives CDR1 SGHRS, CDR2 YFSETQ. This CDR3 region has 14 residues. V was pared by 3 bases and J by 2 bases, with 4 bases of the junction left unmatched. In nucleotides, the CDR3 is TGCGCCAGCAGCTCTGCGGGACTAGCCTACGAGCAGTACTTC. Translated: CASSSAGLAYEQYF.

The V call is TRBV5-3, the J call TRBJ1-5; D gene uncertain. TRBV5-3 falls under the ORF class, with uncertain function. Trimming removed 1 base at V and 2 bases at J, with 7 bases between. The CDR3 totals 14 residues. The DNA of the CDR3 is TGTGCCAGAAGCTTGAACGGGGGCAATCAGCCCCAGCATTTT. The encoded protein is CARSLNGGNQPQHF.

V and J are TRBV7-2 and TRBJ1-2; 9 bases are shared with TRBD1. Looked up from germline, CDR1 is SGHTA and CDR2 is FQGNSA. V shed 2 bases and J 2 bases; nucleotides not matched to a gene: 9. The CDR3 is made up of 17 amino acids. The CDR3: CASSLLRTGVINYGYTF. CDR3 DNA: TGTGCCAGCAGCTTACTCAGGACAGGGGTAATAAACTATGGCTACACCTTC.

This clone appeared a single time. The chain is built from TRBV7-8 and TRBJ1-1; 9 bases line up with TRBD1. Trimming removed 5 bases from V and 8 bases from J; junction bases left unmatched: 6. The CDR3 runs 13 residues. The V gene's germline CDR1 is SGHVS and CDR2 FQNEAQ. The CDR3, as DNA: TGTGCCAGCAGCCCCAGGGACAGGGCCGAAGCTTTCTTT. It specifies CASSPRDRAEAFF.

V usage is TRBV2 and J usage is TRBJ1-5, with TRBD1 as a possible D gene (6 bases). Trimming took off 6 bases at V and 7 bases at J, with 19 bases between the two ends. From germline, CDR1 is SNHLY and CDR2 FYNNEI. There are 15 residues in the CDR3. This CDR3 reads CASRDLRGSNQPQHF. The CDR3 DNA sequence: TGTGCCAGCAGGGACCTGAGGGGGAGTAACCAGCCCCAGCATTTT.

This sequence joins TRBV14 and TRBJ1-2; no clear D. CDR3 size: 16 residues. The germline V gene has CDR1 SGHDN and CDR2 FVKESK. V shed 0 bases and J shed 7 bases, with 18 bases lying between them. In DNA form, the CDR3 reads TGTGCCAGCAGCCAAGATCCCCACACGGGGTCGGGTGGCTACACCTTC. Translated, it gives CASSQDPHTGSGGYTF.

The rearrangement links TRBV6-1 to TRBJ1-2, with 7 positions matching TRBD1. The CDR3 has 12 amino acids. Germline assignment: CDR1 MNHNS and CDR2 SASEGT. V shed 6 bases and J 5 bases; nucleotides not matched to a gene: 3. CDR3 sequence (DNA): TGTGCCAGCAGCGACAGGGCTTATGGCTACACCTTC. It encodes CASSDRAYGYTF.

The CDR3 region has the DNA TGCGCCAGCAGCTTGCTAGCGGGGGAGAGCACAGATACGCAGTATTTT. Translation gives CASSLLAGESTDTQYF. The rearrangement links TRBV5-1 to TRBJ2-3, with TRBD2 matching 10 bases. Germline-derived CDR1 and CDR2 are SGHRS and YFSETQ. This CDR3 has 16 residues. The trim removed 1 base at V and 0 bases at J, leaving 2 bases unmatched.